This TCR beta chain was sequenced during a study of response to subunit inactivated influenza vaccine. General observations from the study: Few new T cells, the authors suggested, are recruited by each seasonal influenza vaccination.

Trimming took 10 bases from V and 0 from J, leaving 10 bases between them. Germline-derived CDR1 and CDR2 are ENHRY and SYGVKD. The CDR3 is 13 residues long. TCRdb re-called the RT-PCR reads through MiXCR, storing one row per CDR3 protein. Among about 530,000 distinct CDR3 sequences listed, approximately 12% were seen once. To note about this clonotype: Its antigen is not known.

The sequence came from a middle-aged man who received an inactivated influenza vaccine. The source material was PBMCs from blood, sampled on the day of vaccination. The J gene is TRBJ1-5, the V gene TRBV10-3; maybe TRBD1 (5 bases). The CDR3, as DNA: TGTGCCACCCAGGGAGGTAGCAATCAGCCCCAGCATTTT. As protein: CATQGGSNQPQHF.